What follows are 16 T cell receptor beta chains derived from one specimen sequenced in a study of blood T cell repertoires in COVID-19. Profiling relied on immunoSEQ multiplex PCR, and the TCRdb table lists in-frame clones only, not all of them. This sample has roughly 68,000 clones, with about 88% found just once. The sequenced sample consisted of peripheral blood. The receptor set was obtained from a woman in her sixties or seventies with COVID-19, enrolled during active disease.

The chain uses TRBV2 and TRBJ1-1; D uncertain. The germline V gene has CDR1 SNHLY and CDR2 FYNNEI. V was pared by 3 bases and J by 10 bases, with 18 bases between. The CDR3 spans 14 residues. The CDR3, as DNA: TGTGCCAGCAGTGATACAGAGCTCCCCTTTGTAGCTTTCTTT. It specifies CASSDTELPFVAFF. Full variable domain (missing parts from reference TRBV2 and TRBJ1-1): EPEVTQTPSHQVTQMGQEVILRCVPISNHLYFYWYRQILGQKVEFLVSFYNNEISEKSEIFDDQFSVERPDGSNFTLKIRSTKLEDSAMYFCASSDTELPFVAFFGQGTRLTVV.

This clone was counted between two and nine times. The chain carries TRBV4-2 and TRBJ1-1; maybe TRBD1 (5 bases). This CDR3 has 15 residues. V was clipped by 1 base and J by 3 bases, with 12 bases between them. CDR1 is LGHNA, CDR2 YNFKEQ, per germline. CDR3 bases: TGTGCCAGCAGCCAAGCCGACGGAGGGGACACTGAAGCTTTCTTT. Protein: CASSQADGGDTEAFF.

The V call is TRBV5-1, the J call TRBJ2-7, with TRBD1 as a possible D gene (6 bases). Trimming took 3 bases from V and 7 from J, leaving 17 bases between them. Germline assignment: CDR1 SGHRS and CDR2 YFSETQ. The length of the CDR3 is 14 residues. CDR3 sequence reads: CASSSNGQWTEQYF. The CDR3 coding sequence is TGCGCCAGCAGCTCAAATGGACAGTGGACGGAGCAGTACTTC.

The rearrangement uses TRBV19 and TRBJ1-2; 8 bases are a match to TRBD1. CDR3 length equals 12 residues. Germline V lookup: CDR1 LNHDA, CDR2 SQIVND (reference sequence). V shed 6 bases and J 10 bases; nucleotides not matched to a gene: 7. CDR3 bases: TGTGCCAGTAGCCCTCGACAGGGGCACTACACCTTC. This gives the protein CASSPRQGHYTF.

The rearrangement uses TRBV13 and TRBJ2-3; maybe TRBD2 (6 bases). The germline CDR1 and CDR2 sequences are PRHDT and FYEKMQ (reference sequence). With 3 bases removed from V and 4 bases from J, the gap between germline ends came to 14 bases. The CDR3 has 15 amino acids. The CDR3 region has the DNA TGTGCCAGCAGCTTGGGACTGGGAGTGGCAGATACGCAGTATTTT. Translated: CASSLGLGVADTQYF.

J is TRBJ2-3 and V is TRBV7-9; tentative D call: TRBD2 (6 bases). The germline V gene has CDR1 SEHNR and CDR2 FQNEAQ (reference sequence). V was cut by 4 bases and J by 4 bases, with 18 bases left in between. The CDR3 has 16 amino acids. The CDR3 DNA reads as TGTGCCAGCAGCTACCGTGCGGGGAGTCATGCAGATACGCAGTATTTT. Encoded protein: CASSYRAGSHADTQYF.

This chain joins TRBV7-9 and TRBJ2-2; D remains unclear. Germline-derived CDR1 and CDR2 are SEHNR and FQNEAQ (reference sequence). The CDR3 covers 15 residues. Trimming pared 5 bases from V and 6 bases from J, leaving 16 bases between. Here the CDR3 DNA reads TGTGCCAGCAGCCCCCAGGTCCCAGCCCCCGGGGAGCTGTTTTTT. Amino acids: CASSPQVPAPGELFF.

This clone occurred once. The chain uses TRBV19 and TRBJ1-3; 8 bases map to TRBD1. The CDR3 covers 17 residues. CDR1 LNHDA and CDR2 SQIVND come from the germline V gene (reference sequence). With V trimmed by 5 bases and J by 0 bases, 9 bases remained unmatched. The chain's CDR3 is CASSSLRQGSSGNTIYF. The CDR3 DNA reads TGTGCCAGTAGTTCGTTACGACAGGGGAGCTCTGGAAACACCATATATTTT.

The genes are TRBV9 and TRBJ1-5; D is unresolved. The CDR3 is 15 residues long. V was trimmed by 3 bases and J by 6 bases, leaving 16 bases between them. CDR1 and CDR2 (germline): SGDLS, YYNGEE. CDR3 DNA: TGTGCCAGCAGCGAAGAAGGACGTGAGGGTCAGCCCCAGCATTTT. It is translated as CASSEEGREGQPQHF.

The chain employs TRBV6-5 and TRBJ2-1, with TRBD1 matching 7 bases. V lost 5 bases and J lost 7; bases outside the gene matches: 11. Germline-derived CDR1 and CDR2 are MNHEY and SVGAGI. This CDR3 is built from 15 residues. CDR3 loop: CASSPYRQGANEQFF. DNA of the CDR3: TGTGCCAGCAGTCCCTATCGACAGGGAGCGAATGAGCAGTTCTTC.

This rearrangement joins TRBV7-2 to TRBJ2-1, with 8 bases aligning to TRBD1. This CDR3 contains 15 residues. Unmatched junction bases numbered 2, after V lost 3 bases and J lost 1 base. Germline V CDR1 and CDR2: SGHTA, FQGNSA. In DNA, the CDR3 is TGTGCCAGCAGCTTTGACAGGGGTTCCTACAATGAGCAGTTCTTC. Translation gives CASSFDRGSYNEQFF.

This clone was seen only a few times. The genes are TRBV6-5 and TRBJ1-5, with TRBD1 matching 7 bases. The CDR3 covers 15 residues. CDR1 is MNHEY and CDR2 is SVGAGI in the germline V gene. The V gene end was trimmed by 0 bases and the J gene end by 2 bases; junction bases not matched to a gene: 1. The CDR3 DNA reads TGTGCCAGCAGTTACTCGGGACAGCGCAATCAGCCCCAGCATTTT. Translation: CASSYSGQRNQPQHF.

CDR3 DNA: TGTGCCAGCAGCCCGATAGCGGGTGACTACAATGAGCAGTTCTTC. Translated, it gives CASSPIAGDYNEQFF. The chain joins TRBV9 to TRBJ2-1; 7 bases match TRBD2. Germline CDR1 reads SGDLS; CDR2 reads YYNGEE. J was trimmed by 3 bases and V by 4 bases; bases with no gene match: 7. CDR3 size: 15 residues. Full variable domain (outside the CDR3, taken from reference TRBV9 and TRBJ2-1): DSGVTQTPKHLITATGQRVTLRCSPRSGDLSVYWYQQSLDQGLQFLIQYYNGEERAKGNILERFSAQQFPDLHSELNLSSLELGDSALYFCASSPIAGDYNEQFFGPGTRLTVL.

This rearrangement joins TRBV27 to TRBJ2-7; 7 nucleotides line up with TRBD1. From germline, CDR1 is MNHEY and CDR2 SMNVEV (reference sequence). V gave up 5 bases and J gave up 3 bases; unmatched junction bases: 10. CDR3 length: 15 residues. CDR3 bases: TGTGCCAGCAGTAAAATCCCGGGACAGATCTACGAGCAGTACTTC. This sequence encodes CASSKIPGQIYEQYF.

The chain combines TRBV7-8 with TRBJ2-7; maybe TRBD1 (6 bases). The CDR3 length is 13 residues. Germline CDR1 SGHVS, CDR2 FQNEAQ. V gave up 4 bases and J gave up 2 bases, with 9 bases separating them. The CDR3 DNA reads TGTGCCAGCAGCTCGGACAGTACCTACGAGCAGTACTTC. It encodes CASSSDSTYEQYF.

The V and J genes are TRBV5-6 and TRBJ1-5; D remains unclear. Germline V lookup: CDR1 SGHDT, CDR2 YYEEEE. The length of the CDR3 is 16 residues. Trimming took 1 base from V and 0 from J, leaving 11 bases between them. CDR3 loop: CASSLWQTYSNQPQHF. The CDR3 nucleotides read TGTGCCAGCAGCTTGTGGCAGACTTATAGCAATCAGCCCCAGCATTTT.